Below are 12 T cell receptor beta chains sequenced from a single sample in a study of control samples from healthy donors and cancer patients. Sequencing used immunoSEQ multiplex PCR; TCRdb keeps in-frame clones, though not all of them. The table has 100,000 to 150,000 clones, approximately 87% seen once. Material: blood. These receptors all come from a man between 60 and 75 years old in good health.

The CDR3 DNA follows: TGTGCCAGCAGTTCCCGAGGGACAGGGAGCCGTGTTGTAGAGACCCAGTACTTC. It translates to CASSSRGTGSRVVETQYF. V is TRBV6-2 or TRBV6-3 and J is TRBJ2-5; 9 nucleotides line up with TRBD1. CDR3 size: 18 residues. In germline, CDR1 is MNHEY, CDR2 SVGEGT. V lost 4 bases and J lost 4; bases outside the gene matches: 16.

V gene TRBV5-4 combines with J gene TRBJ2-2; unclear D gene. V lost 2 bases to trimming and J lost 6 bases, with 2 bases between them. CDR3 length: 11 amino acids. CDR1 and CDR2 (germline): SGHNT, YYREEE (reference sequence). This chain's CDR3 is CASSFSGELFF. The CDR3 DNA follows: TGTGCCAGCAGCTTTTCCGGGGAGCTGTTTTTT. The full variable domain, its missing parts supplied by reference TRBV5-4 and TRBJ2-2, is ETGVTQSPTHLIKTRGQQVTLRCSSQSGHNTVSWYQQALGQGPQFIFQYYREEENGRGNFPPRFSGLQFPNYSSELNVNALELDDSALYLCASSFSGELFFGEGSRLTVL.

Notes on this clone: This sample also contains other DNA sequences that code for the same CDR3. V usage is TRBV4-1 and J usage is TRBJ2-7; 9 bases fit TRBD1. Trimming cost V 1 base and J 4 bases; bases outside gene matches: 8. The germline V gene has CDR1 MGHRA and CDR2 YSYEKL. This CDR3 has 16 amino acids. In DNA form, the CDR3 reads TGCGCCAGCAGCCAAGTCCCAGGACAGGGGCTTTACGAGCAGTACTTC. Protein sequence: CASSQVPGQGLYEQYF.

The rearrangement uses TRBV7-2 and TRBJ1-1, with unresolved D. Germline V gene lookup returns CDR1 SGHTA and CDR2 FQGNSA. The V end was cut by 7 bases, the J end by 1 base, with 10 bases between. The CDR3 runs 13 residues. The CDR3 bases are TGTGCCAGCACAGAGACAAGGAACACTGAAGCTTTCTTT. Translating it yields CASTETRNTEAFF.

The rearrangement uses TRBV19 and TRBJ2-3; D might be TRBD2 (6 bases). This CDR3 has 16 residues. The germline V gene has CDR1 LNHDA and CDR2 SQIVND (reference sequence). V dropped 2 bases and J dropped 0 bases, with 12 bases sitting between them. CDR3 DNA: TGTGCCAGTAGTATATGGGGGGTAACTAGCACAGATACGCAGTATTTT. It is translated as CASSIWGVTSTDTQYF.

The chain recombines TRBV6-1 with TRBJ1-2; unclear D gene. The CDR3 loop spans 13 amino acids. V was cut by 2 bases and J by 5 bases, with 9 bases left in between. Per germline, CDR1 MNHNS and CDR2 SASEGT. This CDR3 is CASSEIQNYGYTF. The CDR3 coding sequence is TGTGCCAGCAGTGAAATACAAAATTATGGCTACACCTTC.

This clone was counted a single time. The chain links TRBV28 to TRBJ2-7, with 7 bases aligning to TRBD1. Germline V gene lookup returns CDR1 MDHEN and CDR2 SYDVKM. The CDR3 runs to 15 residues. V was pared by 4 bases and J by 0 bases, with 6 bases of the junction left unmatched. CDR3 loop: CASSYLDRSSYEQYF. The CDR3, as DNA: TGTGCCAGCAGTTACTTGGACAGGAGCTCCTACGAGCAGTACTTC. The complete variable domain, with remaining parts taken from reference TRBV28 and TRBJ2-7, reads DVKVTQSSRYLVKRTGEKVFLECVQDMDHENMFWYRQDPGLGLRLIYFSYDVKMKEKGDIPEGYSVSREKKERFSLILESASTNQTSMYLCASSYLDRSSYEQYFGPGTRLTVT.

CDR3 nucleotides: TGTGCCAGCAGCCTCCGAGCGGGGGGGCGGGATGAGCAGTTCTTC. Protein: CASSLRAGGRDEQFF. The chain joins TRBV7-9 to TRBJ2-1; TRBD2 matches at 10 bases. CDR1 SEHNR and CDR2 FQNEAQ come from the germline V gene (reference sequence). Trimming took 5 bases from V and 8 from J; bases not matched to a gene: 9. The CDR3 is made up of 15 amino acids. The whole variable domain, filled in from reference TRBV7-9 and TRBJ2-1, reads DTGVSQNPRHKITKRGQNVTFRCDPISEHNRLYWYRQTLGQGPEFLTYFQNEAQLEKSRLLSDRFSAERPKGSFSTLEIQRTEQGDSAMYLCASSLRAGGRDEQFFGPGTRLTVL.

V usage is TRBV5-4 and J usage is TRBJ2-1, with TRBD1 identical over 9 bases. CDR1 is SGHNT, CDR2 YYREEE, per germline (reference sequence). This CDR3 region has 15 residues. The junction had 4 bases not matched to a gene; V was cut back by 3 bases and J by 3 bases. This CDR3 reads CASSSGQGNYNEQFF. The CDR3 DNA sequence: TGTGCCAGCAGCTCCGGACAGGGGAACTACAATGAGCAGTTCTTC. The full variable domain, with the rest looked up from reference TRBV5-4 and TRBJ2-1, is ETGVTQSPTHLIKTRGQQVTLRCSSQSGHNTVSWYQQALGQGPQFIFQYYREEENGRGNFPPRFSGLQFPNYSSELNVNALELDDSALYLCASSSGQGNYNEQFFGPGTRLTVL.

This clone was observed at least ten times. The rearrangement uses TRBV28 and TRBJ1-2, with 8 bases that match TRBD1. The germline CDR1 and CDR2 sequences are MDHEN and SYDVKM. The CDR3 length is 15 residues. Trimming removed 4 bases from V and 7 bases from J; junction bases left unmatched: 11. The CDR3 protein is CASSSTLVQGGGYTF. The CDR3 nucleotides read TGTGCCAGCAGTTCCACTCTAGTACAGGGGGGTGGCTACACCTTC.

V gene TRBV4-1 combines with J gene TRBJ1-4, with D unresolved. This CDR3 region has 15 residues. V dropped 0 bases and J dropped 8 bases, with 13 bases sitting between them. Looked up from germline, CDR1 is MGHRA and CDR2 is YSYEKL. The CDR3 coding sequence is TGCGCCAGCAGCCAAGATACGGCATCCCCCGAAAAACTGTTTTTT. Protein product: CASSQDTASPEKLFF.

This chain joins TRBV7-3 and TRBJ2-1, with 8 bases aligning to TRBD1. Germline V gene lookup returns CDR1 SGHTA and CDR2 FQGTGA. The V segment lost 0 bases and the J segment 2 bases; nucleotides outside the gene matches: 6. The CDR3 totals 17 residues. The CDR3 sequence is CASSLTKQGVTYNEQFF. CDR3 nucleotides: TGTGCCAGCAGCTTAACAAAACAGGGGGTTACCTACAATGAGCAGTTCTTC.